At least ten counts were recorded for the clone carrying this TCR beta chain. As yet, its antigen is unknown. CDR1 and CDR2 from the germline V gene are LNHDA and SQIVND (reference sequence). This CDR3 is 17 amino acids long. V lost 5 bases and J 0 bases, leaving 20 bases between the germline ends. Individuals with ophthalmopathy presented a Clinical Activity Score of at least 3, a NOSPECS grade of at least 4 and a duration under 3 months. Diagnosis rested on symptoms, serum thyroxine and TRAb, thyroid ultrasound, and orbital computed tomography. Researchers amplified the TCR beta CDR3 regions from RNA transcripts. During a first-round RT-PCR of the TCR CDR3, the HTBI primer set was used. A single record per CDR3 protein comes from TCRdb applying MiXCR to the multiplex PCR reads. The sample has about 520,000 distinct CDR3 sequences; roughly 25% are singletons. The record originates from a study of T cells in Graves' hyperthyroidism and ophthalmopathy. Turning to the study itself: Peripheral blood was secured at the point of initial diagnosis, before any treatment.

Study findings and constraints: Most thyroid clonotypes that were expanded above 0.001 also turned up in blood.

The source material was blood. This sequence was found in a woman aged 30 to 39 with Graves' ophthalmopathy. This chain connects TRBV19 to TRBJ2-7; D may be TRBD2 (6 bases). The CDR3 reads CASSASGSGVGSYEQYF. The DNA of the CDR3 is TGTGCCAGTAGTGCGTCCGGATCGGGGGTCGGCTCCTACGAGCAGTACTTC.